This passage covers 12 T cell receptor beta chains from one sample sequenced in a study of blood T cell repertoires in COVID-19. Sequencing used immunoSEQ multiplex PCR; TCRdb keeps in-frame clones, though not all of them. The sample lists 120,000 to 150,000 clones; approximately 81% were seen once. The sequencing sample was made of peripheral blood. Receptors were obtained from a human donor with acute or convalescent COVID-19. The donor label of this sample is uncertain.

This chain links TRBV18 with TRBJ1-1, with 7 bases matching TRBD1. Trimming cost V 3 bases and J 5 bases; bases outside gene matches: 9. Germline CDR1 is KGHSH and CDR2 is LQKENI. The CDR3 runs to 15 residues. The CDR3 loop is CASSPRDRWDTEAFF. DNA of the CDR3: TGTGCCAGCTCACCCCGGGACAGATGGGATACTGAAGCTTTCTTT.

The chain links TRBV6-5 to TRBJ1-1; 7 bases match TRBD1. The V and J ends lost 8 bases and 0 bases, in that order; junction bases with no gene match: 3. Germline CDR1 reads MNHEY; CDR2 reads SVGAGI. This CDR3 contains 13 residues. In DNA, the CDR3 is TGTGCCAGCCGGGGACAGTTGAACACTGAAGCTTTCTTT. This codes for CASRGQLNTEAFF.

This sequence joins TRBV28 and TRBJ2-5, with 9 bases aligning to TRBD2. The ends lost 8 bases at V and 4 bases at J; junction bases unmatched: 14. Germline CDR1 reads MDHEN; CDR2 reads SYDVKM. This CDR3 comprises 16 residues. The CDR3 sequence is CASPPAGGPSGETQYF. The CDR3 bases are TGTGCCAGCCCACCGGCGGGAGGGCCCTCGGGAGAGACCCAGTACTTC.

The CDR3 region is CASSPWQGVRNTEAFF. CDR3 DNA: TGTGCCAGCAGCCCTTGGCAGGGGGTTCGTAACACTGAAGCTTTCTTT. The J gene is TRBJ1-1, the V gene TRBV7-6; TRBD1 aligns across 7 bases. This CDR3 is 16 amino acids long. J lost 2 bases, V lost 5 bases, and 11 bases had no gene match. Germline loops: CDR1 SGHVS, CDR2 FNYEAQ.

The chain employs TRBV6-5 and TRBJ2-7; 8 bases line up with TRBD1. There are 14 residues in the CDR3. Germline V CDR1 and CDR2: MNHEY, SVGAGI. V lost 6 bases and J lost 1; bases outside the gene matches: 5. The CDR3 sequence is CASRAHRGSYEQYF. The DNA of the CDR3 is TGTGCCAGCAGGGCCCACAGGGGGTCCTACGAGCAGTACTTC.

V usage is TRBV4-2 and J usage is TRBJ1-6; D gene unclear. From germline, CDR1 is LGHNA and CDR2 YNFKEQ. This CDR3 is 14 amino acids long. The V end lost 1 base, the J end lost 8 bases, and 9 bases lay between the germline ends. CDR3 loop: CASSQGRADSPLHF. CDR3 bases: TGTGCCAGCAGCCAAGGGAGGGCTGATTCACCCCTCCACTTT.

J is TRBJ2-2 and V is TRBV11-3, with TRBD1 as a possible D gene (6 bases). Germline V gives CDR1 SGHNT, CDR2 YENEEA. This CDR3 spans 14 amino acids. V shed 7 bases and J shed 6 bases, with 15 bases lying between them. CDR3 DNA sequence: TGTGCCAGCATGGGGCAGGGGCTCGCCGGGGAGCTGTTTTTT. Translation gives CASMGQGLAGELFF.

This chain uses TRBV5-8 with TRBJ1-1; tentative D call: TRBD1 (6 bases). V was shortened by 2 bases and J by 4 bases, with 15 bases between the two germline ends. CDR1 and CDR2 (germline): SGHTS, YDEGEE. This CDR3 comprises 15 residues. The CDR3: CASSFQGMRATEAFF. The CDR3 DNA reads as TGTGCCAGCAGCTTCCAGGGGATGAGGGCCACTGAAGCTTTCTTT.

This sequence joins TRBV9 and TRBJ1-3; tentatively, D is TRBD1 (5 bases). The CDR3 loop spans 18 amino acids. Germline V gives CDR1 SGDLS, CDR2 YYNGEE. With 4 bases removed from V and 0 bases from J, the gap between germline ends came to 20 bases. The CDR3 nucleotides are TGTGCCAGCAGCCCATCCAAGCGGGGCGACTACTCTGGAAACACCATATATTTT. It translates to CASSPSKRGDYSGNTIYF.

The chain links TRBV5-1 to TRBJ2-1; the D gene is possibly TRBD1 (5 bases). V lost 0 bases and J lost 7, with 8 bases in between. The CDR3 runs to 13 residues. Germline V gene data show CDR1 as SGHRS and CDR2 as YFSETQ. CDR3 sequence reads: CASSLARANEQFF. CDR3 coding DNA: TGCGCCAGCAGCTTGGCCAGGGCAAATGAGCAGTTCTTC.

About this clone itself: Other nucleotide sequences from this sample produce the same CDR3. This chain joins TRBV5-4 and TRBJ1-1; D unresolved. The CDR3 extends over 13 amino acids. Trimming cost V 0 bases and J 2 bases, with 5 bases left between them. Germline V CDR1 and CDR2: SGHNT, YYREEE (reference sequence). The CDR3 is CASSLAVNTEAFF. The CDR3 coding sequence is TGTGCCAGCAGCTTGGCCGTAAACACTGAAGCTTTCTTT.

This chain connects TRBV6-1 to TRBJ1-2, with D possibly TRBD1 on 6 matching bases. The V end was cut by 1 base, the J end by 7 bases, with 13 bases between. Germline-derived CDR1 and CDR2 are MNHNS and SASEGT. The CDR3 has 14 residues. CDR3 residues: CASSEGGGRTGYTF. The CDR3 DNA reads as TGTGCCAGCAGTGAAGGGGGGGGGCGTACTGGCTACACCTTC.